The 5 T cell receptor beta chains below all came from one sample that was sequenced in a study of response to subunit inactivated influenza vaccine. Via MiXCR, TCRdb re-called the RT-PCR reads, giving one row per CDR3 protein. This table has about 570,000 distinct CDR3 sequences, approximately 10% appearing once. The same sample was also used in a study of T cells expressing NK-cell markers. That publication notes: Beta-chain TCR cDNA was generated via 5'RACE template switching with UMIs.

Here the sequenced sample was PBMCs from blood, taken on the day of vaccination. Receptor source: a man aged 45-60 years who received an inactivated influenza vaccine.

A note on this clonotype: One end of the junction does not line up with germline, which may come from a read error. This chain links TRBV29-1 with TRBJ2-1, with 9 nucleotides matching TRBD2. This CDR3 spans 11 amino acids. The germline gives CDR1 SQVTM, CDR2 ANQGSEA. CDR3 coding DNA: TGCAGCGCGGCGACTAGCGGTGAGCAGTTGTTC. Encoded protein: CSAATSGEQLF.

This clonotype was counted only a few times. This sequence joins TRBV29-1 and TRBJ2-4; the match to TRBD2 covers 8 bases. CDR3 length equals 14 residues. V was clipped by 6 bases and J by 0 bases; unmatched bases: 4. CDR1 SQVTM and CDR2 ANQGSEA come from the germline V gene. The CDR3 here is CSVRGGLAKNIQYF. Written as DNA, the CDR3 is TGCAGCGTGCGCGGGGGGTTAGCCAAAAACATTCAGTACTTC.

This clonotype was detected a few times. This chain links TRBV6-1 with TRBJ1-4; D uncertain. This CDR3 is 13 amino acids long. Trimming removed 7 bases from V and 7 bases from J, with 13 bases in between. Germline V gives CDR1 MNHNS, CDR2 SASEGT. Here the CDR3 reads CASTPVLGEKLFF. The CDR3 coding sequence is TGTGCCAGCACCCCTGTCCTGGGTGAAAAACTGTTTTTT.

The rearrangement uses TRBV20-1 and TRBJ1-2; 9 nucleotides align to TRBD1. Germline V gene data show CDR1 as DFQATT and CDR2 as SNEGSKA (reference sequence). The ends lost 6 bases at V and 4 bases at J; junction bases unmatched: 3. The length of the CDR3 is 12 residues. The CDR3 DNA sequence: TGCAGTGCACTACAGGGGGCCTATGGCTACACCTTC. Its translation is CSALQGAYGYTF.

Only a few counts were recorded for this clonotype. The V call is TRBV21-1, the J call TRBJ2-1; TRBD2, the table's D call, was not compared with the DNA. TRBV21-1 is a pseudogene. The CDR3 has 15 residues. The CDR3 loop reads CASTITLAGGHEQFF. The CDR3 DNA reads TGTGCCAGCACCATAACGTTAGCGGGAGGTCATGAGCAGTTCTTC.